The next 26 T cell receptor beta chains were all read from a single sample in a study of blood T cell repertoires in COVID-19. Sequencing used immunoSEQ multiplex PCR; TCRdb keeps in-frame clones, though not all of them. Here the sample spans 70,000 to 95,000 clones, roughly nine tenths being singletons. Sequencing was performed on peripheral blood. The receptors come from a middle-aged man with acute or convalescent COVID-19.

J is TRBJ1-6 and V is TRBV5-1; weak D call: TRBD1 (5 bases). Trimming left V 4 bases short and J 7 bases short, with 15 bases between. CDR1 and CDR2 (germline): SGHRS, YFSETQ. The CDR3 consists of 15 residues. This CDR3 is CASSRGAPGNSPLHF. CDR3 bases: TGCGCCAGCAGCAGGGGCGCTCCCGGGAATTCACCCCTCCACTTT.

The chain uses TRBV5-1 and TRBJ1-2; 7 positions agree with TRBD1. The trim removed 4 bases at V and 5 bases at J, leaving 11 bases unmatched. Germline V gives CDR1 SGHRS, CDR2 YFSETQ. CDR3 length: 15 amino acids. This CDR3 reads CASSRYGQDNYGYTF. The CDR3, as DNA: TGCGCCAGCAGCCGGTATGGACAGGACAATTATGGCTACACCTTC.

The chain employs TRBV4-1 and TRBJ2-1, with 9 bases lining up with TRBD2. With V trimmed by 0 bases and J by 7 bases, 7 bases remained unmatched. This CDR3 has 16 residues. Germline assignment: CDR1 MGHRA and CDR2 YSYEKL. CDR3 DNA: TGCGCCAGCAGCCAAGATCCAGCGGGGGGCGGAAATGAGCAGTTCTTC. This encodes CASSQDPAGGGNEQFF.

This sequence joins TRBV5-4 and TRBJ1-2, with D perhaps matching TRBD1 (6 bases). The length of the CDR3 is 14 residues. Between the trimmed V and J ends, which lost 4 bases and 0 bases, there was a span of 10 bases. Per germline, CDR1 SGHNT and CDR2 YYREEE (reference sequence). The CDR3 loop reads CASSIGQTNYGYTF. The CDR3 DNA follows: TGTGCCAGCAGCATTGGACAGACTAACTATGGCTACACCTTC.

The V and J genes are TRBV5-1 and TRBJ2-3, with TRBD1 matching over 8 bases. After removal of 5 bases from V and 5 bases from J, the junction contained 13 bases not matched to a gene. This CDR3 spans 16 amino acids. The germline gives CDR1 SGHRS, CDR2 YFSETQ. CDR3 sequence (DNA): TGCGCCAGCAGAGATTTAGCAGGGGGCGCGGGAGATACGCAGTATTTT. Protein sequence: CASRDLAGGAGDTQYF.

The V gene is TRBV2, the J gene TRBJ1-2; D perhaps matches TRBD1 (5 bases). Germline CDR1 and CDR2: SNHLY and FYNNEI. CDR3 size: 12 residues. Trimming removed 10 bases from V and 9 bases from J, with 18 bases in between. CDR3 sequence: CAIRQRSISYTF. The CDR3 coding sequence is TGTGCCATTCGACAGCGTTCTATTAGCTACACCTTC.

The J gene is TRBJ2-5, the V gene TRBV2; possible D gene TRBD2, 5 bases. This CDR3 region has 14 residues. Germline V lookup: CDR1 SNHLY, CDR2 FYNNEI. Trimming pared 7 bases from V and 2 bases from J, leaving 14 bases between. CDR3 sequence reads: CASTPRGRQETQYF. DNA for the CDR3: TGTGCCAGCACCCCAAGAGGGCGGCAAGAGACCCAGTACTTC.

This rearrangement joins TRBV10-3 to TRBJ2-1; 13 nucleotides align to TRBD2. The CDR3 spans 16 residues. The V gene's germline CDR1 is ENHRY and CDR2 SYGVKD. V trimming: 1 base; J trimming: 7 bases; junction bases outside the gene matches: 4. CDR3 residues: CAISEWGLAGNNEQFF. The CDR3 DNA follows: TGTGCCATCAGTGAGTGGGGACTAGCGGGGAATAATGAGCAGTTCTTC.

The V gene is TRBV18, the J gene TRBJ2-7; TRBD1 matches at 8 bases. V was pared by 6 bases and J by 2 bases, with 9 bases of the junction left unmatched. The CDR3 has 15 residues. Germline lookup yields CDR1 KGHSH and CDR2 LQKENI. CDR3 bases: TGTGCCAGCTCCCCAGGGGGCGCGGCAACCTACGAGCAGTACGTC. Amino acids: CASSPGGAATYEQYV.

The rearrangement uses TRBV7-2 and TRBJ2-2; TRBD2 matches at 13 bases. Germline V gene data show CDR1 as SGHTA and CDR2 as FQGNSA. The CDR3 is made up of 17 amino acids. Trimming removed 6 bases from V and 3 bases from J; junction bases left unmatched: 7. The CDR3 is CASSSTSGRQYTGELFF. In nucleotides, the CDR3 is TGTGCCAGCAGTTCGACTAGCGGGAGGCAATACACCGGGGAGCTGTTTTTT.

CDR3 amino acids: CSATEGLGNQPQHF. In DNA, the CDR3 is TGCAGTGCTACTGAGGGGCTGGGCAATCAGCCCCAGCATTTT. This chain links TRBV20-1 with TRBJ1-5; a possible D gene is TRBD1 (5 bases). Germline CDR1 and CDR2: DFQATT and SNEGSKA (reference sequence). With 4 bases removed from V and 2 bases from J, the gap between germline ends came to 12 bases. CDR3 length equals 14 residues.

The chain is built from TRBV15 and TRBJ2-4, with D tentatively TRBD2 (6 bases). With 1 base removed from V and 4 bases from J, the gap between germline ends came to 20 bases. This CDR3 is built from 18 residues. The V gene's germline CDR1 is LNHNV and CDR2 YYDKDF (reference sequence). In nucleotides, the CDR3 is TGTGCCACCAGCAGAGTTGGCGGGGTTGGGGTAAGGAAAAACATTCAGTACTTC. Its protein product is CATSRVGGVGVRKNIQYF.

CDR3 amino acids: CSFSGGARTDTQYF. The CDR3 nucleotides read TGCAGCTTTAGCGGGGGGGCCCGCACAGATACGCAGTATTTT. The rearrangement links TRBV29-1 to TRBJ2-3; 11 nucleotides line up with TRBD2. The V and J ends lost 8 bases and 1 base, in that order; junction bases with no gene match: 5. Germline-derived CDR1 and CDR2 are SQVTM and ANQGSEA. The CDR3 extends over 14 amino acids.

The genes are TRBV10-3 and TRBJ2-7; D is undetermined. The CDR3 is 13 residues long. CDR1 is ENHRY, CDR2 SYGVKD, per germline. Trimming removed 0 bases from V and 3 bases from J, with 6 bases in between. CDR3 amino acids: CAISESNGYEQYV. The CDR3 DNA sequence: TGTGCCATCAGTGAGTCCAACGGCTACGAGCAGTACGTC.

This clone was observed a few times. Here the CDR3 DNA reads TGTGCCAGCAGTCCCGGGACAGGGGCCCTCACAGATACGCAGTATTTT. This translates into CASSPGTGALTDTQYF. The chain joins TRBV28 to TRBJ2-3, with TRBD1 matching 10 bases. Germline trimming cut 5 bases from V and 2 bases from J; bases unmatched to any gene: 7. The germline V gene has CDR1 MDHEN and CDR2 SYDVKM. The CDR3 extends over 16 amino acids.

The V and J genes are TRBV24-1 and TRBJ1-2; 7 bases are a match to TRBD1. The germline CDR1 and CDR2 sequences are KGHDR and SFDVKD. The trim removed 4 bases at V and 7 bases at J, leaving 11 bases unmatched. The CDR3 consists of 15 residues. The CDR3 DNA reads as TGTGCCACCAGTGACTCCCCGACAGGGTCCGGTGGCTACACCTTC. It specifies CATSDSPTGSGGYTF.

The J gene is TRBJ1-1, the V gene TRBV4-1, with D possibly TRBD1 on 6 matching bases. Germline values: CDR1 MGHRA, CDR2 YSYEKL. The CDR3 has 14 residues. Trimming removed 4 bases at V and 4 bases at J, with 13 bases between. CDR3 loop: CASSRSQGTTEAFF. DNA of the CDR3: TGCGCCAGCAGCCGATCACAGGGAACCACTGAAGCTTTCTTT.

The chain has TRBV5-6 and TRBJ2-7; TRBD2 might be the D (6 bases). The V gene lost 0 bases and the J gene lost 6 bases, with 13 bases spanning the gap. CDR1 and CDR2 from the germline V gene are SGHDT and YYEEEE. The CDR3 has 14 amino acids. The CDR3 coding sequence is TGTGCCAGCAGCTTGGTGGGGGGTACAAGCGAGCAGTACTTC. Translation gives CASSLVGGTSEQYF.

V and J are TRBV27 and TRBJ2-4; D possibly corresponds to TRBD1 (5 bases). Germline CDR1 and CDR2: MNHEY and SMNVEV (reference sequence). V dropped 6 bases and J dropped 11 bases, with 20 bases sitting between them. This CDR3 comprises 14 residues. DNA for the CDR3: TGTGCCAGCAGGGAAGGGGCAGGGCATCCCCTTCAGTACTTC. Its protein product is CASREGAGHPLQYF.

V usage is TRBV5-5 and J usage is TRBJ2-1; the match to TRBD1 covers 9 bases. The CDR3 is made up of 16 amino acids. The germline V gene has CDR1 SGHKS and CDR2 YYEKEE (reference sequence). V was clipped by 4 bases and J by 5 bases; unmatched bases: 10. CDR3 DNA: TGTGCCAGCAGCCCGGGACAGGGACGACCCGACAATGAGCAGTTCTTC. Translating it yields CASSPGQGRPDNEQFF.

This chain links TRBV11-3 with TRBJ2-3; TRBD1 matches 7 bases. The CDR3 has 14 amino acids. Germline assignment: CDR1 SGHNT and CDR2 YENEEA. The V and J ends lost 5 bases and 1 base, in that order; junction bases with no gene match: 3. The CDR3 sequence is CASSTGQGTDTQYF. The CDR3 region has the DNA TGTGCCAGCAGCACCGGACAGGGCACAGATACGCAGTATTTT.

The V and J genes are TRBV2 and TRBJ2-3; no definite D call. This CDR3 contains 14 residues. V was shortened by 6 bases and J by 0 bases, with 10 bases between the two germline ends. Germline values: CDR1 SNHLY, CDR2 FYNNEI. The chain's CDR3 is CASRSRSSTDTQYF. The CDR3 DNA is TGTGCCAGCAGATCCCGGTCCAGCACAGATACGCAGTATTTT.

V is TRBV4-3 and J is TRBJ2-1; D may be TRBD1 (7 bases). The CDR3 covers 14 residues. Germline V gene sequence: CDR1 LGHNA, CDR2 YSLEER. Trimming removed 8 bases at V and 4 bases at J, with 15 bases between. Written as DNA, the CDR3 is TGCGCCAGCGGGGAGGACAGGTCGTACAATGAGCAGTTCTTC. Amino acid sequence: CASGEDRSYNEQFF.

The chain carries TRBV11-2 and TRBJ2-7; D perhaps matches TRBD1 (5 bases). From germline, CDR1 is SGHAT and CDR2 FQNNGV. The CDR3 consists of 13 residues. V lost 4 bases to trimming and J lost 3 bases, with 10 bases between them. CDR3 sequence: CASSYRFYYEQYF. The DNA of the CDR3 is TGTGCCAGCAGCTACAGGTTCTACTACGAGCAGTACTTC.

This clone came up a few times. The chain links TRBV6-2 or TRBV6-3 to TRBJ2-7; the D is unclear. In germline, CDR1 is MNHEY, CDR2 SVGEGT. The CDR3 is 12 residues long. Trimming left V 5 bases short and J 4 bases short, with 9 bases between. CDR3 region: CASSPGRYEQYV. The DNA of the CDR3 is TGTGCCAGCAGTCCGGGTCGGTACGAGCAGTACGTC.

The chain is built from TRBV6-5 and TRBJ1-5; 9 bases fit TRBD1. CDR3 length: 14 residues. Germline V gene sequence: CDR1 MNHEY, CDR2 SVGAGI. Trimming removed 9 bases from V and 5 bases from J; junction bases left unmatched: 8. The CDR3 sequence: CASLGGQGHQPQHF. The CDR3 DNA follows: TGTGCCAGTCTTGGGGGACAGGGCCATCAGCCCCAGCATTTT.